What follows is one TCR beta chain and its context. Its specificity is unknown. Sequenced with the Oncomine TCR Beta short-read assay was DNA taken from cultured CD4+ T cells. TCRdb reprocessed the PCR reads via MiXCR and lists one record per CDR3 protein. The repertoire holds 20,000 or so distinct CDR3 sequences, with roughly two fifths as singletons. The sample comes from a study of vaccination and CD4 T cells after COVID-19. The wider study: Of the convalescent patients, who were SARS-CoV-2 positive by nasal swab PCR, about nine had mild and one severe disease. Overlapping SARS-CoV-2, HCoV-NL63, HCoV-OC43 and HCoV-229E spike peptides stimulated the cells.

CDR3 size: 13 residues. Trimming left V 2 bases short and J 4 bases short, with 5 bases between. The germline CDR1 and CDR2 sequences are MNHEY and SVGAGI. Documented treatment: approximately 9-day PBMC culture with coronavirus spike peptide pools or control peptides (ViraFEST assay). Each well received 2 million to 2.5 million PBMCs, cultured with around 10 IU/ml IL-2 and 9.5 to 10 ug/ml peptide pools. It was after less than eleven days of culture that CD4+ T cells were isolated by negative selection. Sequenced material: CD4+ T cells from blood, cultured in vitro, taken after SARS-CoV-2 vaccination. The receptor's source is a human donor who had recovered from COVID-19. The chain uses TRBV6-5 and TRBJ2-2; D may correspond to TRBD1 or TRBD2 (5 bases each). The CDR3 DNA sequence: TGTGCCAGCAGTTACGGGGGCACCGGGGAGCTGTTTTTT. Protein: CASSYGGTGELFF.